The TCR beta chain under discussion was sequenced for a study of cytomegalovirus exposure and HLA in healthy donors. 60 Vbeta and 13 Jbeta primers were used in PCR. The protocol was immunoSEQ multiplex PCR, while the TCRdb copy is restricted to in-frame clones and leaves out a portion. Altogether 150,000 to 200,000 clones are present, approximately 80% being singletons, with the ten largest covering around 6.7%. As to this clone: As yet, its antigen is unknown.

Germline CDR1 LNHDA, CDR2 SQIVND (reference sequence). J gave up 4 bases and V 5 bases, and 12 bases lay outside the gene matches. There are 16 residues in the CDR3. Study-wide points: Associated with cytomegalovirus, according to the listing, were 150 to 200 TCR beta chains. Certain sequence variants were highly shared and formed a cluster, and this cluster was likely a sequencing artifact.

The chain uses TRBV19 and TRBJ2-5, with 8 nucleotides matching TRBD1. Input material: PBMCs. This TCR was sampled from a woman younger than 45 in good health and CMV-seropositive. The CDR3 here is CASSFLSGTGGETQYF. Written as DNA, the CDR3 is TGTGCCAGTAGTTTTCTATCCGGGACAGGAGGAGAGACCCAGTACTTC. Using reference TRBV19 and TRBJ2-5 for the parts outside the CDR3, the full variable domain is DGGITQSPKYLFRKEGQNVTLSCEQNLNHDAMYWYRQDPGQGLRLIYYSQIVNDFQKGDIAEGYSVSREKKESFPLTVTSAQKNPTAFYLCASSFLSGTGGETQYFGPGTRLLVL.